These 27 T cell receptor beta chains were sequenced from one sample in a study of a mutant IDH1 vaccine in newly diagnosed glioma. Noted time point: week 47, end of study. Doses comprised 300 ug of mutant IDH1 20-mer peptide each, plus topical imiquimod. TCRdb's table, derived via immunoSEQ multiplex PCR, lists solely in-frame clones and lacks some. The sample holds fewer than 40,000 clones, more than 80% seen once. No antigens are known for them. The sample here was PBMCs, taken from a glioma patient whose treatment included an IDH1 peptide vaccine. The receptors stem from a woman aged 40 to 50 with glioma.

The CDR3: CASSLIQGAVSSYNSPLHF. The CDR3, as DNA: TGTGCCAGCAGCTTAATACAGGGGGCGGTCAGCTCCTATAATTCACCCCTCCACTTT. V gene TRBV7-9 combines with J gene TRBJ1-6, with 9 bases matching TRBD1. This CDR3 region has 19 residues. V was pared by 2 bases and J by 0 bases, with 8 bases of the junction left unmatched. Germline V CDR1 and CDR2: SEHNR, FQNEAQ (reference sequence).

This clone was counted once. The rearrangement links TRBV18 to TRBJ1-5; a weak D match, TRBD1 (6 bases). V dropped 3 bases and J dropped 1 base, with 7 bases sitting between them. This CDR3 region has 14 residues. CDR1 and CDR2 (germline): KGHSH, LQKENI. CDR3 protein: CASSPQGSNQPQHF. In DNA, the CDR3 is TGTGCCAGCTCACCTCAGGGGAGCAATCAGCCCCAGCATTTT.

V and J are TRBV10-3 and TRBJ2-1; TRBD1 matches at 10 bases. Per germline, CDR1 ENHRY and CDR2 SYGVKD. The CDR3 is made up of 19 amino acids. V shed 9 bases and J 4 bases; nucleotides not matched to a gene: 21. In nucleotides, the CDR3 is TGTGCCATTTCGCCGGGACAGGGGAGGGGGCAATCGGAATACAATGAGCAGTTCTTC. As protein: CAISPGQGRGQSEYNEQFF.

By sample fraction, this clone is medium-sized. The chain has TRBV6-1 and TRBJ1-3; 10 bases map to TRBD1. This CDR3 spans 13 amino acids. V lost 8 bases and J lost 4; bases outside the gene matches: 2. CDR1 and CDR2 (germline): MNHNS, SASEGT. CDR3 sequence reads: CASDRGQGNTIYF. For the CDR3, the DNA is TGTGCCAGCGACAGGGGGCAGGGAAACACCATATATTTT.

The V gene is TRBV10-3, the J gene TRBJ2-7; 8 bases map to TRBD2. V gave up 5 bases and J gave up 3 bases; unmatched junction bases: 9. This CDR3 comprises 15 residues. Germline CDR1 is ENHRY and CDR2 is SYGVKD. CDR3 region: CAISKAAGGNYEQYF. CDR3 bases: TGTGCCATCAGTAAGGCCGCGGGGGGTAACTACGAGCAGTACTTC.

The chain has TRBV7-2 and TRBJ2-3; 11 nucleotides agree with TRBD2. This CDR3 region has 16 residues. CDR1 SGHTA and CDR2 FQGNSA come from the germline V gene. J was trimmed by 4 bases and V by 5 bases; bases with no gene match: 8. The CDR3 region has the DNA TGTGCCAGCAGCCCCCATAGCGGGAGGGTGGCAGATACGCAGTATTTT. It translates to CASSPHSGRVADTQYF.

The chain is built from TRBV4-1 and TRBJ2-3; the D is unclear. V lost 3 bases, J lost 5 bases, and 9 bases lay in between. The CDR3 extends over 13 amino acids. The germline V gene encodes CDR1 MGHRA and CDR2 YSYEKL. In nucleotides, the CDR3 is TGCGCCAGCAGCCAGGCTATCGAAGATACGCAGTATTTT. Its protein product is CASSQAIEDTQYF.

The gene calls are TRBV2 and TRBJ2-7, with 7 bases identical to TRBD2. Germline V CDR1 and CDR2: SNHLY, FYNNEI. Germline trimming cut 7 bases from V and 3 bases from J; bases unmatched to any gene: 3. The CDR3 is made up of 12 amino acids. The DNA of the CDR3 is TGTGCCAGCAATAGGGAGGGCTACGAGCAGTACTTC. It translates to CASNREGYEQYF. Together with reference TRBV2 and TRBJ2-7, the CDR3 gives the full variable domain: EPEVTQTPSHQVTQMGQEVILRCVPISNHLYFYWYRQILGQKVEFLVSFYNNEISEKSEIFDDQFSVERPDGSNFTLKIRSTKLEDSAMYFCASNREGYEQYFGPGTRLTVT.

The chain employs TRBV15 and TRBJ2-7; weak D call: TRBD1 (7 bases). CDR3 length equals 16 residues. V was trimmed by 3 bases and J by 2 bases, leaving 17 bases between them. Germline values: CDR1 LNHNV, CDR2 YYDKDF (reference sequence). The CDR3 here is CATSSHRGLTTYEQYF. The CDR3 DNA follows: TGTGCCACCAGCAGCCACAGGGGACTGACAACCTACGAGCAGTACTTC.

The rearrangement joins TRBV27 to TRBJ2-2; TRBD1 is a possible D gene (5 bases). V shed 3 bases and J shed 6 bases, with 14 bases lying between them. CDR1 is MNHEY, CDR2 SMNVEV, per germline (reference sequence). The CDR3 covers 15 residues. The CDR3 DNA reads TGTGCCAGCAGTTTTCGAAGGGGCAGGGCCGGGGAGCTGTTTTTT. It yields the protein CASSFRRGRAGELFF.

This clone was picked up one time. This chain joins TRBV7-3 and TRBJ2-5; possible D gene TRBD1, 5 bases. Trimming shortened V by 1 base and J by 9 bases, and 12 bases separated the two germline ends. CDR1 is SGHTA, CDR2 FQGTGA, per germline. The CDR3 length is 13 residues. CDR3 sequence reads: CASSLMGGAAQYF. The CDR3 region has the DNA TGTGCCAGCAGCTTAATGGGTGGGGCAGCCCAGTACTTC.

Written as DNA, the CDR3 is TGTGCCAGCAGCTTAGTCGGGACAGGGGCCTTGAACACTGAAGCTTTCTTT. It yields the protein CASSLVGTGALNTEAFF. This chain joins TRBV7-8 and TRBJ1-1; 10 nucleotides line up with TRBD1. This CDR3 region has 17 residues. The germline CDR1 and CDR2 sequences are SGHVS and FQNEAQ. With 1 base clipped from V and 0 bases from J, the junction kept 5 bases outside the gene matches.

This clone was seen only once. The chain recombines TRBV18 with TRBJ1-1; D is ambiguous. V was shortened by 0 bases and J by 1 base, with 6 bases between the two germline ends. The germline CDR1 and CDR2 sequences are KGHSH and LQKENI. CDR3 length: 14 amino acids. CDR3 in DNA: TGTGCCAGCTCACCACCCGGTCGGAACACTGAAGCTTTCTTT. Encoded protein: CASSPPGRNTEAFF.

This sequence joins TRBV5-4 and TRBJ2-3; D is possibly TRBD2 (6 bases). V was shortened by 0 bases and J by 0 bases, with 14 bases between the two germline ends. Germline-derived CDR1 and CDR2 are SGHNT and YYREEE (reference sequence). The CDR3 length is 17 residues. The CDR3: CASSLGGAAGSTDTQYF. In DNA form, the CDR3 reads TGTGCCAGCAGCTTGGGAGGAGCCGCGGGGAGCACAGATACGCAGTATTTT.

The rearrangement links TRBV6-1 to TRBJ2-7, with unresolved D. CDR1 and CDR2 from the germline V gene are MNHNS and SASEGT. Trimming shortened V by 2 bases and J by 2 bases, and 13 bases separated the two germline ends. The CDR3 spans 15 residues. The chain's CDR3 is CASSEMVFGAYEQYF. CDR3 in DNA: TGTGCCAGCAGTGAAATGGTCTTTGGGGCCTACGAGCAGTACTTC.

The J gene is TRBJ2-4, the V gene TRBV5-1; TRBD1 matches 7 bases. CDR1 is SGHRS, CDR2 YFSETQ, per germline. The CDR3 totals 17 residues. V lost 4 bases, J lost 0 bases, and 10 bases stayed unmatched. The CDR3: CASSPGDSYLAKNIQYF. CDR3 coding DNA: TGCGCCAGCAGCCCCGGGGACAGTTACTTAGCCAAAAACATTCAGTACTTC. The full variable domain, in which reference TRBV5-1 and TRBJ2-4 provide the parts outside the CDR3, is KAGVTQTPRYLIKTRGQQVTLSCSPISGHRSVSWYQQTPGQGLQFLFEYFSETQRNKGNFPGRFSGRQFSNSRSEMNVSTLELGDSALYLCASSPGDSYLAKNIQYFGAGTRLSVL.

V usage is TRBV4-2 and J usage is TRBJ2-1; TRBD2 matches 11 bases. CDR1 and CDR2 from the germline V gene are LGHNA and YNFKEQ. The CDR3 sequence is 16 residues long. V shed 3 bases and J 1 base; nucleotides not matched to a gene: 2. The CDR3 loop reads CASSQTSGVSYNEQFF. DNA for the CDR3: TGTGCCAGCAGCCAGACTAGCGGGGTATCCTACAATGAGCAGTTCTTC.

The chain links TRBV7-9 to TRBJ2-5; D is ambiguous. The germline V gene encodes CDR1 SEHNR and CDR2 FQNEAQ (reference sequence). The CDR3 runs 14 residues. Trimming stripped 1 base from V and 1 base from J, with 7 bases between. The DNA of the CDR3 is TGTGCCAGCAGCTTAGGTCCAGCCCAAGAGACCCAGTACTTC. Translating gives CASSLGPAQETQYF.

This chain uses TRBV5-4 with TRBJ2-5; 7 positions agree with TRBD2. The V segment lost 1 base and the J segment 3 bases; nucleotides outside the gene matches: 6. Germline CDR1 reads SGHNT; CDR2 reads YYREEE (reference sequence). The CDR3 has 15 residues. The CDR3 protein is CASSLRTSVKETQYF. In DNA form, the CDR3 reads TGTGCCAGCAGCTTGAGGACTAGTGTTAAAGAGACCCAGTACTTC.

The gene calls are TRBV4-3 and TRBJ2-1; TRBD2 might be the D (6 bases). The V and J ends lost 0 bases and 3 bases respectively, with 15 bases between them. This CDR3 is 17 amino acids long. The V gene's germline CDR1 is LGHNA and CDR2 YSLEER. The CDR3 spells CASSQDRGGTNYNEQFF. For the CDR3, the DNA is TGCGCCAGCAGCCAAGATCGGGGCGGGACCAACTACAATGAGCAGTTCTTC.

V usage is TRBV7-2 and J usage is TRBJ1-5; no firm D call. Germline V CDR1 and CDR2: SGHTA, FQGNSA. The CDR3 loop spans 16 amino acids. V shed 3 bases and J shed 6 bases, with 18 bases lying between them. CDR3 DNA: TGTGCCAGCAGCTTTGATTCCCTAGCCCTTTTTCAGCCCCAGCATTTT. It translates to CASSFDSLALFQPQHF.

The gene calls are TRBV10-3 and TRBJ2-7; D gene uncertain. This CDR3 region has 15 residues. V was cut by 6 bases and J by 5 bases, with 20 bases left in between. CDR1 and CDR2 (germline): ENHRY, SYGVKD. The DNA of the CDR3 is TGTGCCATCAGGGGCGGTGGGTTCGAGATAAACGAGCAGTACTTC. This translates into CAIRGGGFEINEQYF.

The chain uses TRBV4-1 and TRBJ2-2; D is ambiguous. This CDR3 is 15 amino acids long. V gave up 1 base and J gave up 1 base, with 7 bases separating them. Germline lookup yields CDR1 MGHRA and CDR2 YSYEKL. The CDR3 DNA reads TGCGCCAGCAGCCAAGTTAAGTTGAACACCGGGGAGCTGTTTTTT. Amino acid sequence: CASSQVKLNTGELFF.

V gene TRBV30 combines with J gene TRBJ1-2; 7 positions match TRBD1. CDR1 is GTSNPN and CDR2 is SVGIG in the germline V gene (reference sequence). V was clipped by 5 bases and J by 8 bases; unmatched bases: 5. This CDR3 region has 11 residues. The CDR3 DNA reads as TGTGCCTGGTCTACAGGGGTAGGCTACACCTTC. Translated, it gives CAWSTGVGYTF.

This chain connects TRBV19 to TRBJ1-1; D unclear. Per germline, CDR1 LNHDA and CDR2 SQIVND (reference sequence). The V gene lost 7 bases and the J gene lost 8 bases, with 14 bases spanning the gap. CDR3 length equals 12 residues. CDR3 residues: CASTRDEPEAFF. Here the CDR3 DNA reads TGTGCCAGTACGAGGGATGAGCCGGAAGCTTTCTTT.

The rearrangement links TRBV2 to TRBJ2-2; 9 bases are shared with TRBD1. Germline V CDR1 and CDR2: SNHLY, FYNNEI. This CDR3 has 14 residues. V trimming: 8 bases; J trimming: 3 bases; junction bases outside the gene matches: 4. CDR3 nucleotides: TGTGCCAGCCACAGGGGGCGGTACACCGGGGAGCTGTTTTTT. The encoded protein is CASHRGRYTGELFF.

V usage is TRBV30 and J usage is TRBJ1-1, with unresolved D. The CDR3 covers 13 residues. Germline loops: CDR1 GTSNPN, CDR2 SVGIG (reference sequence). The ends were cut back, 2 bases at V and 3 bases at J, with 10 bases in the middle. CDR3 loop: CAWSRGWDTEAFF. The CDR3 DNA follows: TGTGCCTGGAGTCGGGGTTGGGACACTGAAGCTTTCTTT.